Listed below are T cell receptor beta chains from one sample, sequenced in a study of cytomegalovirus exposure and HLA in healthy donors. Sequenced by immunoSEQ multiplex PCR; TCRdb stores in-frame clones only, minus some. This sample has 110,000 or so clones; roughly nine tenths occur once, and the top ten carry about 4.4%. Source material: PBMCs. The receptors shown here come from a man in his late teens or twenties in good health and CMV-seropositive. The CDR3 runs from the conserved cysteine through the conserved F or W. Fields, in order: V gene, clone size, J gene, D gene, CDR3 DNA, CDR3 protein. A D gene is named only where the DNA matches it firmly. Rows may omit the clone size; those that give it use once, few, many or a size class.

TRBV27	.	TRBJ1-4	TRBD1	TGTGCCAGCAGTCCAGGGACAGGGAGAAGGAAACTGTTTTTT	CASSPGTGRRKLFF
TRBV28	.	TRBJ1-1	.	TGTGCCAGCAGTCCCCATCCAGGGTTTGAAGCTTTCTTT	CASSPHPGFEAFF
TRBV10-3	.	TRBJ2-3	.	TGTGCCATCAAACCAGCAGCGGATACGCAGTATTTT	CAIKPAADTQYF
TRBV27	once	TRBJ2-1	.	TGTGCCAGCAGGATGGGAGTCAGCTCCTACAATGAGCAGTTCTTC	CASRMGVSSYNEQFF
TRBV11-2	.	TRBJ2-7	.	TGTGCCAGCAGCTCGCTGCGGTCAGCGACTACCTACGAGCAGTACTTC	CASSSLRSATTYEQYF
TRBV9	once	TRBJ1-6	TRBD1	TGTGCCAGCAAGCCAGGACAGGCCTATAATTCACCCCTCCACTTT	CASKPGQAYNSPLHF
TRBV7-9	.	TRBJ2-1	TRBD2	TGTGCCAGCAGCCAGGGACTAGCGGGTTATGAGCAGTTCTTC	CASSQGLAGYEQFF
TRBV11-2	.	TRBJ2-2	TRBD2	TGTGCCAGCAGCTCATTTCTTCGCACTAGCGGGGCCGGCGGGGAGCTGTTTTTT	CASSSFLRTSGAGGELFF
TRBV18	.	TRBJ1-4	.	TGTGCCAGCTCGGGGGGGCCGGAAAAACTGTTTTTT	CASSGGPEKLFF
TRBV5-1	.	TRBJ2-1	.	TGCGCCAGCAGCTTGGGCCAGTACAATGAGCAGTTCTTC	CASSLGQYNEQFF